A selection of T cell receptor beta chains follows, all from one sample in a study of vaccination effects on CD4 cells after COVID-19. Their antigens are not known. Clones were sequenced by immunoSEQ multiplex PCR, and TCRdb holds only the in-frame ones, with some missing. The table records over 55,000 clones, roughly 79% of them present only once. The material sequenced was CD4+ T cells from PBMCs cultured with HCoV-229E spike peptides, taken before COVID-19 vaccination. All receptors come from a human donor who received a COVID-19 vaccine. The CDR3 runs from the conserved cysteine through the conserved F or W. D genes are given only for firm matches. Expanded clones are given a class, and other clones once, few, many or no size at all.

length | size | D | J | V | CDR3 | DNA
11 | once | NA | TRBJ2-3 | TRBV11-2 | CASSHFYTQYF | TGTGCCAGCAGTCACTTCTATACGCAGTATTTT
14 | NA | TRBD1 | TRBJ2-5 | TRBV5-1 | CASSRQGPQETQYF | TGCGCCAGCAGCAGACAGGGGCCCCAAGAGACCCAGTACTTC
13 | NA | NA | TRBJ2-3 | TRBV6-5 | CASMTSGRDTQYF | TGTGCCAGCATGACTAGTGGTCGAGATACGCAGTATTTT
13 | NA | TRBD1 | TRBJ1-1 | TRBV5-1 | CASSLQGAAEAFF | TGCGCCAGCAGTCTACAGGGGGCGGCTGAAGCTTTCTTT
13 | NA | NA | TRBJ1-2 | TRBV6-5 | CASSWTANYGYTF | TGTGCCAGCAGTTGGACAGCTAACTATGGCTACACCTTC
12 | NA | NA | TRBJ2-1 | TRBV28 | CASSIQYNEQFF | TGTGCCAGCAGCATACAATACAATGAGCAGTTCTTC
12 | NA | NA | TRBJ1-2 | TRBV12-3/TRBV12-4 | CASSGLGYGYTF | TGTGCCAGCAGTGGGTTGGGCTATGGCTACACCTTC
17 | NA | NA | TRBJ1-6 | TRBV5-8 | CASSLGRFGQGGSPLHF | TGTGCCAGCAGCTTGGGGAGATTCGGTCAGGGAGGTTCACCCCTCCACTTT
16 | NA | TRBD2 | TRBJ2-2 | TRBV14 | CASSHRRAGLTGELFF | TGTGCCAGCAGCCACCGCCGAGCGGGGCTCACCGGGGAGCTGTTTTTT
14 | NA | NA | TRBJ2-6 | TRBV9 | CASSAPSGANVLTF | TGTGCCAGCAGCGCCCCCTCTGGGGCCAACGTCCTGACTTTC
13 | NA | NA | TRBJ1-5 | TRBV7-8 | CASRLNSNQPQHF | TGTGCCAGCCGACTAAATAGCAATCAGCCCCAGCATTTT
18 | NA | NA | TRBJ1-4 | TRBV4-1 | CASSRKGPDSATNEKLFF | TGCGCCAGCAGCCGAAAGGGGCCCGATTCTGCAACTAATGAAAAACTGTTTTTT
12 | NA | NA | TRBJ2-2 | TRBV2 | CASSAITGELFF | TGTGCCAGCAGCGCAATAACCGGGGAGCTGTTTTTT
16 | NA | NA | TRBJ2-2 | TRBV18 | CASSPQGQANTGELFF | TGTGCCAGCTCACCGCAGGGGCAGGCCAACACCGGGGAGCTGTTTTTT
15 | few | NA | TRBJ1-2 | TRBV6-2/TRBV6-3 | CASSRTLDSPLGYTF | TGTGCCAGCAGTAGAACACTCGACAGCCCTTTAGGCTACACCTTC
15 | NA | NA | TRBJ2-1 | TRBV6-2/TRBV6-3 | CASSSNRFTYNEQFF | TGTGCCAGCAGTTCGAACAGGTTTACCTACAATGAGCAGTTCTTC
14 | NA | NA | TRBJ2-5 | TRBV19 | CASSISPLQETQYF | TGTGCCAGTAGTATTTCCCCTCTCCAAGAGACCCAGTACTTC
13 | once | NA | TRBJ2-5 | TRBV5-1 | CASSSEGKETQYF | TGCGCCAGCAGTTCCGAGGGGAAAGAGACCCAGTACTTC
14 | NA | TRBD1 | TRBJ1-2 | TRBV2 | CATLGRGRVYGYTF | TGTGCCACCCTCGGAAGGGGGCGCGTCTATGGCTACACCTTC
15 | NA | NA | TRBJ2-3 | TRBV28 | CASSFFWGGADTQYF | TGTGCCAGCAGTTTCTTTTGGGGGGGCGCGGATACGCAGTATTTT
14 | once | NA | TRBJ1-1 | TRBV7-3 | CASSLRGGPADAFF | TGTGCCAGCAGCTTAAGGGGGGGCCCCGCGGACGCTTTCTTT
14 | NA | NA | TRBJ2-4 | TRBV27 | CASKSDVPGNIQYF | TGTGCCAGCAAATCCGACGTCCCCGGAAACATTCAGTACTTC
16 | NA | TRBD1 | TRBJ1-1 | TRBV28 | CASSSYPGTGGTEAFF | TGTGCCAGCAGTTCATACCCCGGGACAGGGGGCACTGAAGCTTTCTTT
17 | NA | TRBD1 | TRBJ1-1 | TRBV5-1 | CASSSTGDRKGNTEAFF | TGCGCCAGCAGCTCGACAGGGGATCGGAAAGGGAACACTGAAGCTTTCTTT
17 | NA | NA | TRBJ1-5 | TRBV28 | CASSPEVGPIINQPQHF | TGTGCCAGCAGTCCGGAAGTTGGGCCGATTATAAATCAGCCCCAGCATTTT
15 | NA | TRBD2 | TRBJ2-1 | TRBV5-1 | CASRATSGGAGEQFF | TGCGCCAGCAGGGCCACTAGCGGGGGCGCGGGGGAGCAGTTCTTC
13 | NA | NA | TRBJ1-1 | TRBV6-6 | CASSLAQDTEAFF | TGTGCCAGCAGCCTAGCCCAGGACACTGAAGCTTTCTTT
13 | NA | TRBD1 | TRBJ1-1 | TRBV29-1 | CSVGQGARTEAFF | TGCAGCGTCGGACAGGGGGCGCGCACTGAAGCTTTCTTT
15 | NA | TRBD1 | TRBJ1-2 | TRBV19 | CASSIPPGGLYGYTF | TGTGCCAGTAGTATACCCCCAGGGGGCTTATATGGCTACACCTTC
16 | NA | NA | TRBJ1-2 | TRBV10-2 | CASSESPWASNDGYTF | TGCGCCAGCAGTGAGTCTCCTTGGGCTTCTAATGATGGCTACACCTTC
13 | NA | NA | TRBJ2-3 | TRBV29-1 | CSVVTLSTDTQYF | TGCAGCGTGGTGACACTCAGCACAGATACGCAGTATTTT
16 | NA | TRBD1 | TRBJ2-4 | TRBV3-1/TRBV3-2 | CASSLRDRAPGDIQYF | TGTGCCAGCAGTCTCCGGGACAGGGCGCCTGGGGACATTCAGTACTTC
13 | NA | TRBD1 | TRBJ1-1 | TRBV2 | CASSWDRSAEAFF | TGTGCCAGCAGTTGGGACAGGTCGGCTGAAGCTTTCTTT
15 | once | TRBD1 | TRBJ1-1 | TRBV28 | CASSLPTDRGTEAFF | TGTGCCAGCAGTTTACCTACGGACAGGGGAACTGAAGCTTTCTTT
17 | NA | NA | TRBJ2-6 | TRBV19 | CASNGRGRNSGANVLTF | TGTGCCAGTAATGGCAGAGGCCGAAACTCTGGGGCCAACGTCCTGACTTTC
13 | NA | TRBD1 | TRBJ1-1 | TRBV6-6 | CASSPTGYTEAFF | TGTGCCAGCAGTCCGACAGGGTACACTGAAGCTTTCTTT
16 | NA | NA | TRBJ2-5 | TRBV24-1 | CATSDPRQTAGGTQYF | TGTGCCACCAGTGACCCTCGACAGACGGCCGGAGGGACCCAGTACTTC
17 | NA | TRBD1 | TRBJ2-3 | TRBV4-1 | CASSHAPRQGSTDTQYF | TGCGCCAGCAGCCATGCTCCGCGACAGGGTAGCACAGATACGCAGTATTTT
16 | NA | NA | TRBJ1-4 | TRBV18 | CASSPGMGATNEKLFF | TGTGCCAGCTCACCAGGGATGGGTGCAACTAATGAAAAACTGTTTTTT
13 | NA | NA | TRBJ1-2 | TRBV7-2 | CASSLPQNYGYTF | TGTGCCAGCAGCTTACCGCAGAACTATGGCTACACCTTC
13 | NA | NA | TRBJ2-5 | TRBV18 | CASSPYQEETQYF | TGTGCCAGCTCACCGTATCAGGAGGAGACCCAGTACTTC
14 | NA | NA | TRBJ1-4 | TRBV4-3 | CASSPQGSNEKLFF | TGCGCCAGCAGCCCACAAGGATCCAATGAAAAACTGTTTTTT
15 | few | NA | TRBJ2-6 | TRBV24-1 | CATSEGGSGANVLTF | TGTGCCACCAGTGAGGGGGGCTCTGGGGCCAACGTCCTGACTTTC
19 | NA | NA | TRBJ1-2 | TRBV6-1 | CASSEYFSRDGITNYGYTF | TGTGCCAGCAGTGAATACTTTTCCCGGGACGGAATAACCAACTATGGCTACACCTTC
14 | NA | NA | TRBJ2-5 | TRBV5-1 | CASSGGHVEETQYF | TGCGCCAGCAGCGGGGGACACGTAGAAGAGACCCAGTACTTC